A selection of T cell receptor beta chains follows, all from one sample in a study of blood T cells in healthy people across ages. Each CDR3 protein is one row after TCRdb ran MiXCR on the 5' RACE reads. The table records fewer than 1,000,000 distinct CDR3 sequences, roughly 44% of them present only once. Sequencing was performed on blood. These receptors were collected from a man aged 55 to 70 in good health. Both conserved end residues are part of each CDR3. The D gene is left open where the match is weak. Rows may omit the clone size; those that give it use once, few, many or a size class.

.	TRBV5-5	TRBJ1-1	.	CASSFWGSEAFF	TGTGCCAGCAGCTTTTGGGGGAGTGAAGCTTTCTTT
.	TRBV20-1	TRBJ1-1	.	CSARGRNISLNTEAFF	TGCAGTGCTAGAGGCAGGAACATAAGCCTGAACACTGAAGCTTTCTTT
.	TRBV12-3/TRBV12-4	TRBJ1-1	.	CASRLPQGPTEAFF	TGTGCCAGCAGGCTTCCCCAGGGACCCACTGAAGCTTTCTTT
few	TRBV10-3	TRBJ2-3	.	CAISGQISTDTQYF	TGTGCCATCAGTGGACAGATTAGCACAGATACGCAGTATTTT
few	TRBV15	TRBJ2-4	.	CATSRDGGTKNIQYF	TGTGCCACCAGCAGAGATGGGGGTACCAAAAACATTCAGTACTTC
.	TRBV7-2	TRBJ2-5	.	CASSLRSTHRETQYF	TGTGCCAGCAGCTTAAGGTCCACGCACAGAGAGACCCAGTACTTC
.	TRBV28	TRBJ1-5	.	CASSIGNVQPQHF	TGTGCCAGCAGCATAGGGAACGTTCAGCCCCAGCATTTT
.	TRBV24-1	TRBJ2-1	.	CATSPQGASYNEQFF	TGTGCCACCAGTCCACAAGGCGCGTCCTACAATGAGCAGTTCTTC
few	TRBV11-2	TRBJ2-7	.	CASSLPYFSYEQYF	TGTGCCAGCAGCCTCCCATACTTTTCCTACGAGCAGTACTTC
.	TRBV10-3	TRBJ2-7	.	CAISEGRQAYEQYF	TGTGCCATCAGTGAGGGAAGACAGGCCTACGAGCAGTACTTC
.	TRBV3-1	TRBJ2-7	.	CASSQRYAPYEQYF	TGTGCCAGCAGCCAGAGGTATGCACCTTACGAGCAGTACTTC
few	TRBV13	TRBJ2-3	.	CASSARVPPDTQYF	TGTGCCAGCAGCGCCCGGGTCCCCCCGGATACGCAGTATTTT
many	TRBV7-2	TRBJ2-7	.	CASSFVQGSYEQYF	TGTGCCAGCAGCTTCGTCCAGGGATCCTACGAGCAGTACTTC
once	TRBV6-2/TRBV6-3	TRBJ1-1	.	CASSSSPGQINTEAFF	TGTGCCAGCAGTTCCTCTCCGGGACAAATAAACACTGAAGCTTTCTTT
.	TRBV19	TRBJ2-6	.	CATSWGSGANVLTF	TGTGCCACCAGTTGGGGCTCTGGGGCCAACGTCCTGACTTTC
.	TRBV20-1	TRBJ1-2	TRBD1	CSARGGTADFLYGYTF	TGCAGTGCTAGGGGGGGGACAGCCGATTTTCTCTATGGCTACACCTTC
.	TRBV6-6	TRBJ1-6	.	CASSYSLDDSPLHF	TGTGCCAGCAGTTACTCATTGGATGATTCACCCCTCCACTTT
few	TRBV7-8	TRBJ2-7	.	CASSLGRAVYEQYF	TGTGCCAGCAGCTTAGGCAGGGCGGTATACGAGCAGTACTTC
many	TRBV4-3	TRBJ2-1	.	CASSQEGANEQFF	TGCGCCAGCAGCCAAGAAGGGGCCAATGAGCAGTTCTTC
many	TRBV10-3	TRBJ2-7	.	CAISDQQGSYEQYF	TGTGCCATCAGTGACCAACAGGGCTCCTACGAGCAGTACTTC
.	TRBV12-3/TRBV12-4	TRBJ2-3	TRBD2	CASRGRTGGTDTQYF	TGTGCCAGCAGGGGAAGGACGGGGGGGACAGATACGCAGTATTTT
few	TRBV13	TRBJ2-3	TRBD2	CASSEGLALTDTQYF	TGTGCCAGCAGCGAGGGACTAGCGCTCACAGATACGCAGTATTTT
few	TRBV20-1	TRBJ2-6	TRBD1	CSASADRAGANVLTF	TGCAGTGCTAGTGCCGACAGGGCTGGGGCCAACGTCCTGACTTTC
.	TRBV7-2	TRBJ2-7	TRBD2	CASSDQAGVAYNEQYF	TGTGCCAGCAGCGACCAAGCGGGGGTTGCCTACAATGAGCAGTACTTC
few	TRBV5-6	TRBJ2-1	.	CASSRRLRDNNEQFF	TGTGCCAGCAGCCGTCGCCTGAGGGATAACAATGAGCAGTTCTTC